This T cell receptor (beta chain) was observed in a study of cytomegalovirus exposure and HLA in healthy donors. For this clone: The antigen is not known.

The study's findings and limits: Earlier results showed most TCR beta V segments being productive about 87% or about 30% of the time.

The primer mix had 60 Vbeta and 13 Jbeta primers. Clones were read by immunoSEQ multiplex PCR, and TCRdb kept only the in-frame ones, dropping some. The repertoire has under 200,000 clones, 68% of them found once; the top ten carry 4.5%. The TCR sequence derives from a woman under 30 in good health and CMV-seropositive. The sequenced sample consisted of PBMCs.

CDR3 nucleotide sequence: TGCAGCGTCGCACAGGTTCTCTCTGGGGCCAACGTCCTGACTTTC. This encodes CSVAQVLSGANVLTF. The V gene is TRBV29-1, the J gene TRBJ2-6; the D gene is possibly TRBD1 (5 bases). CDR1 SQVTM and CDR2 ANQGSEA come from the germline V gene. The CDR3 covers 15 residues. The germline V and J ends were trimmed by 6 bases and 0 bases, with 12 bases remaining between them.